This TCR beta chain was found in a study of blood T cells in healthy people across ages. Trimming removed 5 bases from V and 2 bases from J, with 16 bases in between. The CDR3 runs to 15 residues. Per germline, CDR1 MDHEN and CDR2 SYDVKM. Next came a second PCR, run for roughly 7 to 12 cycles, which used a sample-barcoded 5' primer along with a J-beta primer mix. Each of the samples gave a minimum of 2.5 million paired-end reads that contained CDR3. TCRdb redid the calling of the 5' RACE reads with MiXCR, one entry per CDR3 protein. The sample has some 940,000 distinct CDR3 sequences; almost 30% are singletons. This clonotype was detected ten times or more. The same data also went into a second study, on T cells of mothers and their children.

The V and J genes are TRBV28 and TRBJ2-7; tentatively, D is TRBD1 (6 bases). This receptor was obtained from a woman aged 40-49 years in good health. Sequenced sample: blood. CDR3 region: CASSPGTSIPYEQYF. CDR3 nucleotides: TGTGCCAGCAGTCCCGGGACAAGTATCCCCTACGAGCAGTACTTC.